The 31 T cell receptor beta chains below all came from one sample that was sequenced in a study of PD-1 blockade in mismatch repair-deficient tumors (dated by TCRdb to the late 2010s). The library was obtained by the immunoSEQ multiplex PCR assay. Drawn from immuneACCESS, this table holds only the in-frame rearrangements with V and J called that TCRdb kept. Clones are partly lost; checked studies trace under half to an unresolved V gene and leave the rest unexplained. Recorded for this sample are 35,000 or so clones; about 85% of them occurred a single time. Under 5% of the sample lies in the top ten. The sample in question was peripheral blood, obtained 76 weeks after starting pembrolizumab. The receptors were gathered from an adult with mismatch repair-deficient cancer.

The chain links TRBV2 to TRBJ2-3, with D maybe TRBD1 (5 bases). CDR1 and CDR2 from the germline V gene are SNHLY and FYNNEI. V lost 8 bases to trimming and J lost 9 bases, with 21 bases between them. The CDR3 loop spans 14 amino acids. CDR3 nucleotide sequence: TGTGCCAGCCTAATGGACACGGGCGATGGGACGCAGTATTTT. Protein product: CASLMDTGDGTQYF.

The rearrangement joins TRBV5-1 to TRBJ2-7; the match to TRBD1 covers 7 bases. CDR3 length: 13 residues. Germline CDR1 and CDR2: SGHRS and YFSETQ. V was clipped by 4 bases and J by 3 bases; unmatched bases: 4. CDR3 coding DNA: TGCGCCAGCAGCCTCGACAGGGTCTACGAGCAGTACTTC. It codes for CASSLDRVYEQYF.

This clone was recorded only once. The gene calls are TRBV7-2 and TRBJ2-3; D is unresolved. The CDR3 has 14 residues. V shed 1 base and J shed 4 bases, with 9 bases lying between them. In germline, CDR1 is SGHTA, CDR2 FQGNSA. In DNA, the CDR3 is TGTGCCAGCAGCTTAGGTATGCGTTCAGATACGCAGTATTTT. Amino acid sequence: CASSLGMRSDTQYF.

The chain combines TRBV7-6 with TRBJ1-2, with TRBD1 identical over 11 bases. The CDR3 covers 15 residues. Germline values: CDR1 SGHVS, CDR2 FNYEAQ. The J segment lost 6 bases and the V segment lost 8 bases, leaving 11 bases of the junction unmatched. The CDR3 protein is CASGSVDRGHNGYTF. The CDR3 DNA is TGTGCCAGCGGCTCCGTGGACAGGGGGCATAATGGCTACACCTTC.

V usage is TRBV25-1 and J usage is TRBJ2-1; either TRBD1 or TRBD2 may supply D (5 bases each). The V gene's germline CDR1 is MGHDK and CDR2 SYGVNS. The CDR3 covers 15 residues. V was shortened by 8 bases and J by 4 bases, with 18 bases between the two germline ends. CDR3 sequence: CASSQEGPPYNEQFF. In DNA, the CDR3 is TGTGCCAGCTCTCAAGAGGGACCACCATACAATGAGCAGTTCTTC.

The J gene is TRBJ1-5, the V gene TRBV5-6, with TRBD1 matching 10 bases. CDR1 and CDR2 (germline): SGHDT, YYEEEE. V dropped 4 bases and J dropped 6; count of bases not matched to a gene: 7. This CDR3 has 15 amino acids. CDR3 region: CASSAIRDRGQPQHF. The CDR3 nucleotides read TGTGCCAGCAGCGCGATACGGGACAGGGGTCAGCCCCAGCATTTT.

The rearrangement uses TRBV5-1 and TRBJ2-2; 7 nucleotides line up with TRBD1. The V gene's germline CDR1 is SGHRS and CDR2 YFSETQ. The CDR3 has 14 amino acids. V was pared by 2 bases and J by 3 bases, with 1 base of the junction left unmatched. The CDR3, as DNA: TGCGCCAGCAGCTTTCAGGGGGACACCGGGGAGCTGTTTTTT. Protein: CASSFQGDTGELFF.

The V and J genes are TRBV7-9 and TRBJ2-3; the match to TRBD2 covers 7 bases. V trimming: 2 bases; J trimming: 0 bases; junction bases outside the gene matches: 8. The germline gives CDR1 SEHNR, CDR2 FQNEAQ (reference sequence). The CDR3 is 17 amino acids. The chain's CDR3 is CASSLRSPSGSTDTQYF. In DNA form, the CDR3 reads TGTGCCAGCAGCTTACGATCGCCTAGCGGAAGCACAGATACGCAGTATTTT. The variable domain in full, with the rest retrieved from reference TRBV7-9 and TRBJ2-3, is DTGVSQNPRHKITKRGQNVTFRCDPISEHNRLYWYRQTLGQGPEFLTYFQNEAQLEKSRLLSDRFSAERPKGSFSTLEIQRTEQGDSAMYLCASSLRSPSGSTDTQYFGPGTRLTVL.

This clone was recorded a few times. The chain employs TRBV13 and TRBJ2-2; tentative D call: TRBD1 (6 bases). Germline CDR1 and CDR2: PRHDT and FYEKMQ (reference sequence). The CDR3 totals 16 residues. The V end was cut by 0 bases, the J end by 7 bases, with 15 bases between. The CDR3 coding sequence is TGTGCCAGCAGCTTAGGCCTCCAGGGGACGGGCGGGGAGCTGTTTTTT. Protein sequence: CASSLGLQGTGGELFF.

The gene calls are TRBV19 and TRBJ1-2; 8 bases fit TRBD1. V lost 4 bases, J lost 8 bases, and 12 bases stayed unmatched. The CDR3 runs to 15 residues. The germline V gene has CDR1 LNHDA and CDR2 SQIVND (reference sequence). In nucleotides, the CDR3 is TGTGCCAGTAGTAGGGGACAGGTTAACCAAGGAGGCTACACCTTC. Amino acids: CASSRGQVNQGGYTF. The variable domain in full, with the rest retrieved from reference TRBV19 and TRBJ1-2, is DGGITQSPKYLFRKEGQNVTLSCEQNLNHDAMYWYRQDPGQGLRLIYYSQIVNDFQKGDIAEGYSVSREKKESFPLTVTSAQKNPTAFYLCASSRGQVNQGGYTFGSGTRLTVV.

The V gene is TRBV6-5, the J gene TRBJ1-5; 10 nucleotides agree with TRBD1. CDR3 length: 15 residues. Trimming at V came to 5 bases and at J to 7 bases, leaving 8 bases not matched to a gene. Germline V gene lookup returns CDR1 MNHEY and CDR2 SVGAGI. CDR3 DNA sequence: TGTGCCAGCAGTGCCACCGGGACAGGGGTGCAGCCCCAGCATTTT. Protein: CASSATGTGVQPQHF.

The chain uses TRBV4-1 and TRBJ2-7, with 8 bases lining up with TRBD2. Trimming at V came to 1 base and at J to 0 bases, leaving 8 bases not matched to a gene. The germline gives CDR1 MGHRA, CDR2 YSYEKL. CDR3 size: 17 residues. The CDR3 reads CASSQGELADSSYEQYF. In DNA form, the CDR3 reads TGCGCCAGCAGCCAAGGAGAACTAGCGGACTCCTCCTACGAGCAGTACTTC.

J is TRBJ1-2 and V is TRBV11-2, with TRBD1 matching 12 bases. The germline V gene encodes CDR1 SGHAT and CDR2 FQNNGV. Trimming at V came to 5 bases and at J to 5 bases, leaving 6 bases not matched to a gene. The CDR3 extends over 15 amino acids. CDR3 DNA: TGTGCCAGCAGCACGGGACAGGGGGCATCATATGGCTACACCTTC. Its translation is CASSTGQGASYGYTF.

J is TRBJ2-2 and V is TRBV4-2; D is unresolved. The CDR3 has 15 amino acids. The germline CDR1 and CDR2 sequences are LGHNA and YNFKEQ. V was shortened by 0 bases and J by 7 bases, with 12 bases between the two germline ends. The CDR3 region has the DNA TGTGCCAGCAGCCAAGAAGTATCGGCATTCGGGGAGCTGTTTTTT. This codes for CASSQEVSAFGELFF.

This chain connects TRBV30 to TRBJ2-1; D is unclear. This CDR3 comprises 13 residues. Germline CDR1 reads GTSNPN; CDR2 reads SVGIG (reference sequence). V was pared by 1 base and J by 9 bases, with 13 bases between. CDR3 residues: CAWSAQKLREQFF. The CDR3 DNA reads as TGTGCCTGGAGTGCCCAGAAGCTCCGTGAGCAGTTCTTC.

This sequence joins TRBV7-2 and TRBJ2-7; TRBD2 might be the D (5 bases). Trimming pared 5 bases from V and 4 bases from J, leaving 18 bases between. Germline CDR1 reads SGHTA; CDR2 reads FQGNSA. CDR3 length equals 15 residues. The CDR3 here is CASSLLGRADYEQYF. DNA of the CDR3: TGTGCCAGCAGCCTCCTTGGGCGGGCGGATTACGAGCAGTACTTC.

This clone occurred once. This chain joins TRBV30 and TRBJ1-1, with D tentatively TRBD1 (5 bases). The V gene's germline CDR1 is GTSNPN and CDR2 SVGIG (reference sequence). V was pared by 2 bases and J by 4 bases, with 14 bases between. The CDR3 has 14 residues. The CDR3 coding sequence is TGTGCCTGGAGTCCCGGGACGCTAGGCACTGAAGCTTTCTTT. This translates into CAWSPGTLGTEAFF.

This clone occurred a few times. J is TRBJ1-2 and V is TRBV14, with D unresolved. The germline gives CDR1 SGHDN, CDR2 FVKESK. V lost 3 bases and J lost 3, with 5 bases in between. CDR3 size: 12 residues. CDR3 residues: CASSQTYYGYTF. DNA of the CDR3: TGTGCCAGCAGCCAGACCTACTATGGCTACACCTTC.

The gene calls are TRBV2 and TRBJ1-5; the match to TRBD1 covers 12 bases. Looked up from germline, CDR1 is SNHLY and CDR2 is FYNNEI. The CDR3 has 16 amino acids. The junction had 7 bases not matched to a gene; V was cut back by 4 bases and J by 6 bases. The CDR3 here is CASSGGTGGAGQPQHF. The CDR3 bases are TGTGCCAGCAGTGGGGGGACAGGGGGCGCAGGTCAGCCCCAGCATTTT.

This clone was found once. The CDR3 reads CASSLEGTENQPQHF. The CDR3 DNA sequence: TGCGCCAGCAGCTTGGAAGGGACGGAGAATCAGCCCCAGCATTTT. The chain uses TRBV5-1 and TRBJ1-5; perhaps TRBD1 as D (5 bases). Trimming removed 0 bases from V and 4 bases from J, with 11 bases in between. Germline loops: CDR1 SGHRS, CDR2 YFSETQ. The CDR3 runs 15 residues.

The chain has TRBV5-4 and TRBJ2-7; D may be TRBD2 (5 bases). CDR3 length: 14 residues. V lost 2 bases to trimming and J lost 6 bases, with 15 bases between them. CDR1 is SGHNT, CDR2 YYREEE, per germline (reference sequence). As DNA, the CDR3 is TGTGCCAGCAGCTTTCCGGGGAACGGATTCGAGCAGTACTTC. It translates to CASSFPGNGFEQYF.

The V and J genes are TRBV4-3 and TRBJ2-3; maybe TRBD1 (5 bases). Germline CDR1 is LGHNA and CDR2 is YSLEER. Trimming stripped 0 bases from V and 1 base from J, with 23 bases between. The CDR3 length is 20 residues. The CDR3 protein is CASSQDSTPQWGSGTDTQYF. DNA for the CDR3: TGCGCCAGCAGCCAAGATTCTACCCCTCAGTGGGGCAGCGGCACAGATACGCAGTATTTT.

This clone was recorded a few times. The CDR3 reads CAISESIFISGKGYTF. As DNA, the CDR3 is TGTGCCATCAGTGAGTCGATATTTATATCAGGCAAGGGCTACACCTTC. The rearrangement uses TRBV10-3 and TRBJ1-2; D is undetermined. The length of the CDR3 is 16 residues. The V and J ends lost 0 bases and 8 bases respectively, with 19 bases between them. Germline CDR1 and CDR2: ENHRY and SYGVKD.

The chain joins TRBV7-6 to TRBJ2-2; D call uncertain. The CDR3 has 13 residues. In germline, CDR1 is SGHVS, CDR2 FNYEAQ. Between the trimmed V and J ends, which lost 1 base and 6 bases, there was a span of 6 bases. CDR3: CASSLEVSGELFF. CDR3 DNA sequence: TGTGCCAGCAGCTTAGAAGTGTCCGGGGAGCTGTTTTTT.

The CDR3 sequence: CATTTGTPYEQYF. In DNA form, the CDR3 reads TGTGCCACTACGACAGGGACCCCCTACGAGCAGTACTTC. The chain combines TRBV6-1 with TRBJ2-7, with 7 bases identical to TRBD1. With 10 bases clipped from V and 2 bases from J, the junction kept 8 bases outside the gene matches. There are 13 residues in the CDR3. Looked up from germline, CDR1 is MNHNS and CDR2 is SASEGT.

This chain connects TRBV6-1 to TRBJ2-7, with D possibly matching TRBD1 (6 bases). Germline CDR1 and CDR2: MNHNS and SASEGT. V lost 5 bases and J 2 bases, leaving 16 bases between the germline ends. This CDR3 contains 15 residues. The CDR3 protein is CASSSRQAGPYEQYF. Written as DNA, the CDR3 is TGTGCCAGCAGTTCCCGACAGGCCGGGCCCTACGAGCAGTACTTC.

The J gene is TRBJ2-7, the V gene TRBV15, with 11 nucleotides matching TRBD2. The CDR3 totals 15 residues. V was pared by 5 bases and J by 0 bases, with 3 bases of the junction left unmatched. Per germline, CDR1 LNHNV and CDR2 YYDKDF (reference sequence). CDR3 nucleotide sequence: TGTGCCACCAGCTCCGGGACTAGCGGCTCCTACGAGCAGTACTTC. The encoded protein is CATSSGTSGSYEQYF. Together with reference TRBV15 and TRBJ2-7, the CDR3 gives the full variable domain: DAMVIQNPRYQVTQFGKPVTLSCSQTLNHNVMYWYQQKSSQAPKLLFHYYDKDFNNEADTPDNFQSRRPNTSFCFLDIRSPGLGDTAMYLCATSSGTSGSYEQYFGPGTRLTVT.

V usage is TRBV7-6 and J usage is TRBJ2-7; tentatively, D is TRBD2 (7 bases). V was trimmed by 5 bases and J by 6 bases, leaving 11 bases between them. In germline, CDR1 is SGHVS, CDR2 FNYEAQ. The CDR3 has 12 amino acids. The DNA of the CDR3 is TGTGCCAGCAGCAACAGGGAGGGCGAGCAGTACTTC. Translation gives CASSNREGEQYF.

Concerning this clone: An end of the junction differs from the germline gene, which may be a read error. The J gene is TRBJ1-2, the V gene TRBV7-3; D perhaps matches TRBD1 (5 bases). The CDR3 covers 15 residues. Per the germline V gene, CDR1 is SGHTA and CDR2 is FQGTGA. CDR3 sequence reads: CASSLTGDGNYGYTF. Written as DNA, the CDR3 is TGTGCCAGCAGCCTAACAGGTGACGGGAACTATGGCTACACCTTC.

V usage is TRBV27 and J usage is TRBJ1-5; D remains unclear. Deletions cut 6 bases from V and 3 bases from J, with 9 bases between. The CDR3 extends over 13 amino acids. Germline assignment: CDR1 MNHEY and CDR2 SMNVEV (reference sequence). The DNA of the CDR3 is TGTGCCAGCAGAACAGACGTCAATCAGCCCCAGCATTTT. Amino acids: CASRTDVNQPQHF.

J is TRBJ2-1 and V is TRBV4-2; 10 bases agree with TRBD1. Germline values: CDR1 LGHNA, CDR2 YNFKEQ. Trimming cost V 1 base and J 8 bases; bases outside gene matches: 11. The CDR3 has 17 amino acids. The CDR3 spells CASSQVYDRGRPHEQFF. The DNA of the CDR3 is TGTGCCAGCAGCCAAGTCTACGACAGGGGGCGGCCCCATGAGCAGTTCTTC.